This T cell receptor (beta chain) originates from a study of cytomegalovirus exposure and HLA in healthy donors. Findings of the study overall: Sequencing likely caused a cluster of highly shared sequence variants. Clonal expansion, a later analysis showed, was greater in HLA-associated TCR beta chains than in equally common others.

From germline, CDR1 is SGHRS and CDR2 YFSETQ. Trimming took 6 bases from V and 6 from J, leaving 12 bases between them. There are 12 residues in the CDR3. As to this clone: The antigen is undetermined.

Researchers ran the PCR with 60 Vbeta and 13 Jbeta primers. Under the authors' procedure: A later analysis tallied about 80 million unique TCR beta chains, around 10 million of them shared. Assay: immunoSEQ multiplex PCR; the TCRdb copy retains only in-frame clones and omits some. The DNA gave D and trimming, while V, J and clone size come from that table. The sample lists under 140,000 clones; more than 60% were seen once. This TCR was recovered from a man younger than 45 in good health and CMV-seropositive. What was sequenced was PBMCs. The rearrangement joins TRBV5-1 to TRBJ1-1, with a tentative D call TRBD1 (5 bases). Written as DNA, the CDR3 is TGCGCCAGCACAGGACAAGGCGCTGAAGCTTTCTTT. Encoded protein: CASTGQGAEAFF.